This TCR beta chain emerged from a study of cytomegalovirus exposure and HLA in healthy donors. The PCR had 60 Vbeta and 13 Jbeta primers. TCRdb's table, derived via immunoSEQ multiplex PCR, lists solely in-frame clones and lacks some. The data show some 120,000 clones, approximately 82% seen once. The CDR3 loop spans 13 amino acids. V shed 0 bases and J shed 7 bases, with 10 bases lying between them. From germline, CDR1 is SGHRS and CDR2 YFSETQ. The chain recombines TRBV5-1 with TRBJ2-5, with D possibly TRBD1 on 5 matching bases. Input material: PBMCs. This TCR was sampled from a young man in good health and CMV-seropositive. The CDR3 protein is CASSLGREGTQYF. The CDR3 DNA sequence: TGCGCCAGCAGCTTGGGCAGGGAAGGGACCCAGTACTTC.